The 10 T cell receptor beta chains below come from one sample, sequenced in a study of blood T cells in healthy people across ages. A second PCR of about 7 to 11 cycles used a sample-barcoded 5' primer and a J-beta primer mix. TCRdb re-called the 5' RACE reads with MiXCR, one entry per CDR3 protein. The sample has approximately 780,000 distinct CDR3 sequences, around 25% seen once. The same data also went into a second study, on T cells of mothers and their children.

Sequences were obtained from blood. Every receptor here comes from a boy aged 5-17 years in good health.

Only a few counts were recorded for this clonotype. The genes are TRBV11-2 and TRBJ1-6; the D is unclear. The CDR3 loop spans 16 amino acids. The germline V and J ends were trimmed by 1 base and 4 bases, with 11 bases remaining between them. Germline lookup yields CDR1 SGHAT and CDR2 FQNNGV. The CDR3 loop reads CASSLVLAEYNSPLHF. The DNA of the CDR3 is TGTGCCAGCAGCTTAGTACTGGCAGAGTATAATTCACCCCTCCACTTT.

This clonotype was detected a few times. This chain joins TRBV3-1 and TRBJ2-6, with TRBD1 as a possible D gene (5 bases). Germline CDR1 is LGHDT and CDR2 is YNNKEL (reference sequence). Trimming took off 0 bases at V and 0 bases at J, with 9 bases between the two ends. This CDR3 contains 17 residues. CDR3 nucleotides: TGTGCCAGCAGCCAAGATACAGGAGTCTCTGGGGCCAACGTCCTGACTTTC. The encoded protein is CASSQDTGVSGANVLTF. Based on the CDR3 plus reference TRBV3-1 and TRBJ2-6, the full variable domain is DTAVSQTPKYLVTQMGNDKSIKCEQNLGHDTMYWYKQDSKKFLKIMFSYNNKELIINETVPNRFSPKSPDKAHLNLHINSLELGDSAVYFCASSQDTGVSGANVLTFGAGSRLTVL.

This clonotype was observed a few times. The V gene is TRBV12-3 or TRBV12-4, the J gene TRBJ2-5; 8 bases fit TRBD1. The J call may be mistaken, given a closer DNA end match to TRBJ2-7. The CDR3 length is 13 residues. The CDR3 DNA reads TGTGCCAGCAGGACTACAGGGGGCTACGAGCAGTACTTC. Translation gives CASRTTGGYEQYF.

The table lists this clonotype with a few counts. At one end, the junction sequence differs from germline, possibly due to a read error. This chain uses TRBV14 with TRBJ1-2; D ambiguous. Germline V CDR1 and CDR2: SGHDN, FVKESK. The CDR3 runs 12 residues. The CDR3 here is CASSQEINRAAF. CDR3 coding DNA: TGTGCCAGCAGCCAAGAGATTAACCGAGCCGCCTTC.

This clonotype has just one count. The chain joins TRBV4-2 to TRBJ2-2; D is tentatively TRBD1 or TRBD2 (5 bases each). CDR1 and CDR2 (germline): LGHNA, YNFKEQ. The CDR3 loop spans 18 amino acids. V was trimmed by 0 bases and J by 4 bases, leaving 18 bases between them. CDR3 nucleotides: TGTGCCAGCAGCCAAGATGTGTACGTTTGGGGGTCCACCGGGGAGCTGTTTTTT. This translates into CASSQDVYVWGSTGELFF.

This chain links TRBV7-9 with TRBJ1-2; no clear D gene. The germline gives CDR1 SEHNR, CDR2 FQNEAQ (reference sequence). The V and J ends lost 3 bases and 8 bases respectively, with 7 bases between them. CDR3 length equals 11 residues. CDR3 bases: TGTGCCAGCAGCTTCCGTCGAGGCTACACCTTC. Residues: CASSFRRGYTF.

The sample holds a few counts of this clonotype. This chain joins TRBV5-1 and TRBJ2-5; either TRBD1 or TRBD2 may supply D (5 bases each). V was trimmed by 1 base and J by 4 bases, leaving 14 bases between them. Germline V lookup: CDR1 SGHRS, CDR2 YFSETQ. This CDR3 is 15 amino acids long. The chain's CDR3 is CASSLPTGTGETQYF. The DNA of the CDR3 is TGCGCCAGCAGCTTGCCGACCGGGACCGGAGAGACCCAGTACTTC.

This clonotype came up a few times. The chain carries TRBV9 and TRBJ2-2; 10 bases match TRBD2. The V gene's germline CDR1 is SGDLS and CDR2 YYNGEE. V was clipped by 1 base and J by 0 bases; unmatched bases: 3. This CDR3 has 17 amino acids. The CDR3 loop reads CASSVLAGASNTGELFF. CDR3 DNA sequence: TGTGCCAGCAGCGTACTAGCGGGGGCGTCGAACACCGGGGAGCTGTTTTTT.

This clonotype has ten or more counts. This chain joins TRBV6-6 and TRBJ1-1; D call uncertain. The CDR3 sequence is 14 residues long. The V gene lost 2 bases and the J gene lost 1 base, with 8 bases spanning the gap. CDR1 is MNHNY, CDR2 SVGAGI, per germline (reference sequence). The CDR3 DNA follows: TGTGCCAGCAGTTACAGGGAAAGGAACACTGAAGCTTTCTTT. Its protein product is CASSYRERNTEAFF.

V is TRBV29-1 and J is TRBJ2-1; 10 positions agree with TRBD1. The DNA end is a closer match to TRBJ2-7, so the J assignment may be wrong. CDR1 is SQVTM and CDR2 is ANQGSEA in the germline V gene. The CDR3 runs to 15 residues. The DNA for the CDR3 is TGCAGCGTTACTCGAGGGGCGGGACAGGGGAACGAGCAGTACTTC. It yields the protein CSVTRGAGQGNEQYF.